This record looks at one T cell receptor (beta chain) sequence and its context. The table lists this clone with a few counts. Which antigen it targets is not known. No clone much larger than this one lies a single base away; base qualities are absent. The data were obtained in a study of PD-1 blockade in classical Hodgkin lymphoma (dated by TCRdb to about 2020). About the study as a whole: Nivolumab dosing was 3 mg/kg intravenously every 2 weeks, continuing until either disease progression or unacceptable toxicity. A peripheral blood immune signature of response to PD-1 blockade in classical Hodgkin lymphoma was defined using TCR beta sequencing and CyTOF.

Genomic DNA was extracted with the Qiagen DNeasy kit from unsorted PBMCs and from negatively selected CD4+ and CD8+ fractions. Using primers that anneal to V and J segments, immunoSEQ multiplex PCR amplified the TCR beta CDR3 regions. A synthetic immune receptor repertoire was used to minimize amplification bias, and any residual bias was removed computationally once sequencing was done. As for the authors' bioinformatics: Repertoire diversity was quantified as the Shannon entropy index using custom Python scripts. Unsorted, CD4+ and CD8+ repertoires were analyzed separately, except in combined analyses where CD4+ and CD8+ sequences were merged in silico. Clonal expansion was defined as a frequency increase of at least 2-fold after treatment compared with C1D1, and clones undetected at baseline were assigned a pseudocount of 0.5. Clones with 0 or 1 copy at C1D1 were classified as singleton clones, and clones with 2 or more copies were classified as non-singleton clones. Clones expanded in unsorted samples were labelled as CD4+, CD8+ or unknown by matching protein sequences in sorted samples from the same patient. Wilcoxon tests were applied to paired samples to test diversity changes from C1D1 to C4D1. TCRdb provides this immuneACCESS table in a form limited to in-frame rearrangements. Some clones are lacking; in checked studies, under half of them reflect an unresolved V gene, and why the rest are absent is not known. V, J and clone size reflect that table, while D and trimming were determined from the DNA. The sample records approximately 9,600 clones, 74% of which are singletons. Of the sample, 3.5% to 5% is held by the ten largest clones.

Results the study describes overall, beyond this receptor: The study covered only a single clinical trial cohort, and the causes of the repertoire differences, possibly disease activity or prior therapy, were still not defined. Baseline TCR diversity was reported as lower in newly diagnosed patients than in healthy donors, and lower still in relapsed/refractory patients. Diversity was lower in patients who began nivolumab less than 1 year after ASCT, so these patients were left out of later analyses to avoid confounding by immune reconstitution. Trial patients with a complete response had baseline diversity similar to that of newly diagnosed patients, while partial responders and progressors had significantly lower diversity. A significant rise by C4D1 was seen in CD4+ but not CD8+ TCR diversity (p=0.0027 vs p=0.16), with the rise being most apparent in complete responders (p=0.02).

Trimming removed 4 bases from V and 4 bases from J; the gene matches leave 7 bases unexplained. The germline V gene specifies SGDLS as CDR1 and YYNGEE as CDR2. Including cysteine and phenylalanine, the CDR3 has 15 amino acids. The CDR3 DNA has 45 bases and is translated from base 1. The sample's time point label, decoded: cycle 1 day 1 (C1D1), immediately before nivolumab initiation. Every trial patient had relapsed following autologous stem cell transplantation, and prior brentuximab vedotin exposure was what differed among cohorts A, B and C. A Miltenyi CD4+ T cell isolation kit was used for magnetic negative selection to purify CD4+ T cells from thawed PBMCs. The trial cohort included 55 to 65 patients with relapsed/refractory classical Hodgkin lymphoma, and each patient had a best overall response of complete response, partial response or progressive disease. Single-agent nivolumab was administered to trial patients in the multi-cohort phase II CheckMate 205 trial. An independent review committee assessed best overall response by applying the 2007 International Working Group response criteria. Trial PBMCs were collected immediately before nivolumab initiation (C1D1) and during therapy at cycle 2 day 1 and cycle 4 day 1. Peripheral blood was collected in 8 mL Vacutainer Cell Preparation Tubes, from which PBMCs were isolated by centrifugation and then cryopreserved. Purified CD4+ and CD8+ fractions were prepared only for cases with an additional available PBMC sample. Magnetically labelled cells were removed on LS columns in a quadroMACS separator, and the flow-through was collected as the purified fraction.

The chain is made from TRBV9 and TRBJ2-7; TRBD2 fits 11 bases in the junction. The source is a human donor with classical Hodgkin lymphoma. This material consisted of CD4+ T cells from blood, taken at baseline. This receptor carries the CDR3 CASSIQTSGMYEQYF. The base sequence is TGTGCCAGCAGCATCCAGACTAGCGGGATGTACGAGCAGTACTTC.